One and the same sample provided the 25 T cell receptor beta chains below, sequenced in a study of T cell responses to AZD1222 COVID-19 vaccine. Profiling relied on immunoSEQ multiplex PCR, and the TCRdb table lists in-frame clones only, not all of them. The table has 200,000 or so clones, about 90% seen once. The input for sequencing was peripheral blood, taken on day 0 of AZD1222 vaccination. The receptors shown here come from an adult in good health.

V and J are TRBV19 and TRBJ1-4; D unclear. V lost 1 base, J lost 7 bases, and 10 bases lay in between. From germline, CDR1 is LNHDA and CDR2 SQIVND (reference sequence). This CDR3 has 14 amino acids. CDR3 in DNA: TGTGCCAGTAGTATAGGGCTGATTCGTGAAAAACTGTTTTTT. It specifies CASSIGLIREKLFF. Variable domain in full (rest from reference TRBV19 and TRBJ1-4): DGGITQSPKYLFRKEGQNVTLSCEQNLNHDAMYWYRQDPGQGLRLIYYSQIVNDFQKGDIAEGYSVSREKKESFPLTVTSAQKNPTAFYLCASSIGLIREKLFFGSGTQLSVL.

This chain joins TRBV5-1 and TRBJ1-1, with a tentative D call TRBD1 (5 bases). The V gene lost 0 bases and the J gene lost 1 base, with 13 bases spanning the gap. This CDR3 contains 16 residues. The V gene's germline CDR1 is SGHRS and CDR2 YFSETQ. CDR3 in amino acids: CASSLAAGIRNTEAFF. DNA of the CDR3: TGCGCCAGCAGCTTGGCCGCAGGGATAAGGAACACTGAAGCTTTCTTT.

The sample holds a few counts of this clone. The rearrangement uses TRBV5-6 and TRBJ2-7; D is possibly TRBD1 (6 bases). V lost 3 bases and J 4 bases, leaving 11 bases between the germline ends. This CDR3 spans 13 amino acids. Germline V gene lookup returns CDR1 SGHDT and CDR2 YYEEEE. The CDR3 region is CASSYGTHYEQYF. CDR3 sequence (DNA): TGTGCCAGCAGCTACGGGACACATTACGAGCAGTACTTC.

This rearrangement joins TRBV2 to TRBJ2-5; D not resolved. V was shortened by 6 bases and J by 3 bases, with 8 bases between the two germline ends. This CDR3 is built from 12 residues. CDR1 SNHLY and CDR2 FYNNEI come from the germline V gene. DNA for the CDR3: TGTGCCAGCAGCCAAGCGAAAGAGACCCAGTACTTC. This encodes CASSQAKETQYF.

The chain joins TRBV28 to TRBJ1-4; D unclear. Germline assignment: CDR1 MDHEN and CDR2 SYDVKM. The V end lost 5 bases, the J end lost 3 bases, and 13 bases lay between the germline ends. The CDR3 is 15 amino acids. CDR3 sequence (DNA): TGTGCCAGCAGTCCGTCCAGGTCGGCTAATGAAAAACTGTTTTTT. Amino acid sequence: CASSPSRSANEKLFF.

CDR3 coding DNA: TGTGCCAGCAGTTACTCGCGGGGGGAGGCCTACGAGCAGTACTTC. Amino acid sequence: CASSYSRGEAYEQYF. The rearrangement joins TRBV6-2 or TRBV6-3 to TRBJ2-7; 8 nucleotides agree with TRBD2. The CDR3 extends over 15 amino acids. After removal of 0 bases from V and 2 bases from J, the junction contained 3 bases not matched to a gene. The germline V gene has CDR1 MNHEY and CDR2 SVGEGT.

The V gene is TRBV4-3, the J gene TRBJ2-2; 9 bases are a match to TRBD2. The V segment lost 1 base and the J segment 8 bases; nucleotides outside the gene matches: 11. This CDR3 spans 17 amino acids. Germline V CDR1 and CDR2: LGHNA, YSLEER. The CDR3 loop reads CASSQALPGLASGELFF. The CDR3, as DNA: TGCGCCAGCAGCCAAGCGCTACCGGGACTAGCTTCTGGGGAGCTGTTTTTT.

The gene calls are TRBV6-5 and TRBJ2-7; TRBD1 matches 9 bases. The germline V gene has CDR1 MNHEY and CDR2 SVGAGI. J gave up 5 bases and V 7 bases, and 12 bases lay outside the gene matches. The CDR3 extends over 15 amino acids. CDR3 sequence reads: CASITDGTGIDEQYF. For the CDR3, the DNA is TGTGCCAGCATCACGGACGGGACAGGGATCGACGAGCAGTACTTC.

This chain connects TRBV23-1 to TRBJ1-5; a weak D match, TRBD1 (5 bases). TRBV23-1 is an ORF for which the function is uncertain. The CDR3 has 18 amino acids. V lost 0 bases to trimming and J lost 2 bases, with 17 bases between them. CDR3 nucleotides: TGCGCCAGCAGTCAATCTCATCCGGACAAGGATGGCAATCAGCCCCAGCATTTT. The encoded protein is CASSQSHPDKDGNQPQHF.

This chain joins TRBV7-8 and TRBJ1-2; a possible D gene is TRBD1 (6 bases). The CDR3 has 16 residues. Germline-derived CDR1 and CDR2 are SGHVS and FQNEAQ. Trimming shortened V by 5 bases and J by 8 bases, and 24 bases separated the two germline ends. The CDR3 DNA sequence: TGTGCCAGCAGCCCGCTTGGAGGGGGGCGAGTCGAAGGCTACACCTTC. This encodes CASSPLGGGRVEGYTF.

This chain links TRBV5-1 with TRBJ1-6; unclear D gene. Germline-derived CDR1 and CDR2 are SGHRS and YFSETQ. V gave up 0 bases and J gave up 2 bases, with 9 bases separating them. This CDR3 contains 16 residues. The DNA for the CDR3 is TGCGCCAGCAGCTTGGCAGGAGCCACCTATAATTCACCCCTCCACTTT. Its protein is CASSLAGATYNSPLHF.

The V gene is TRBV30, the J gene TRBJ2-7; D possibly corresponds to TRBD1 (5 bases). This CDR3 contains 16 residues. The germline V gene encodes CDR1 GTSNPN and CDR2 SVGIG (reference sequence). Trimming stripped 2 bases from V and 3 bases from J, with 20 bases between. The CDR3 region is CAWSSARGYQGYEQYF. The CDR3 region has the DNA TGTGCCTGGAGTTCGGCGAGAGGATACCAGGGCTACGAGCAGTACTTC.

V is TRBV14 and J is TRBJ2-7, with TRBD2 identical over 10 bases. This CDR3 is 15 amino acids long. The junction had 7 bases not matched to a gene; V was cut back by 5 bases and J by 3 bases. In germline, CDR1 is SGHDN, CDR2 FVKESK. Written as DNA, the CDR3 is TGTGCCAGCAGCGGACTAGCGGTCGTTGACTACGAGCAGTACTTC. Translation gives CASSGLAVVDYEQYF.

The CDR3 protein is CASSPGTNHNYGYTF. In nucleotides, the CDR3 is TGTGCCAGCTCACCCGGGACAAACCATAACTATGGCTACACCTTC. This chain joins TRBV18 and TRBJ1-2; D might be TRBD1 (6 bases). CDR1 and CDR2 (germline): KGHSH, LQKENI. The CDR3 runs to 15 residues. The V end was cut by 3 bases, the J end by 1 base, with 12 bases between.

The J gene is TRBJ1-1, the V gene TRBV7-8; unclear D gene. This CDR3 is 13 amino acids long. V was trimmed by 1 base and J by 3 bases, leaving 6 bases between them. Germline-derived CDR1 and CDR2 are SGHVS and FQNEAQ. CDR3 nucleotide sequence: TGTGCCAGCAGCTTAGATGGGGACACTGAAGCTTTCTTT. The encoded protein is CASSLDGDTEAFF.

The genes are TRBV5-1 and TRBJ2-5; maybe TRBD2 (5 bases). The V gene lost 7 bases and the J gene lost 1 base, with 14 bases spanning the gap. From germline, CDR1 is SGHRS and CDR2 YFSETQ. This CDR3 is built from 14 residues. The CDR3 spells CASSTEGAQETQYF. CDR3 nucleotide sequence: TGCGCCAGCTCCACCGAGGGAGCCCAAGAGACCCAGTACTTC.

V gene TRBV6-5 combines with J gene TRBJ2-3, with D unclear. The CDR3 length is 16 residues. Germline loops: CDR1 MNHEY, CDR2 SVGAGI. The V gene lost 0 bases and the J gene lost 1 base, with 11 bases spanning the gap. The CDR3 loop reads CASSYSSPTGTDTQYF. In nucleotides, the CDR3 is TGTGCCAGCAGTTACTCGAGTCCAACGGGCACAGATACGCAGTATTTT.

This chain uses TRBV18 with TRBJ2-2; TRBD2 is a possible D gene (5 bases). This CDR3 comprises 15 residues. Trimming cost V 5 bases and J 3 bases, with 13 bases left between them. Per germline, CDR1 KGHSH and CDR2 LQKENI. CDR3 sequence (DNA): TGTGCCAGCTCATCACAGCCCGGGGACACCGGGGAGCTGTTTTTT. Protein sequence: CASSSQPGDTGELFF.

V usage is TRBV18 and J usage is TRBJ1-3; D may be TRBD1 (5 bases). Germline CDR1 reads KGHSH; CDR2 reads LQKENI. The CDR3 runs 15 residues. Trimming left V 3 bases short and J 2 bases short, with 11 bases between. In nucleotides, the CDR3 is TGTGCCAGCTCACCGGATGGGGACCCTGGAAACACCATATATTTT. Its translation: CASSPDGDPGNTIYF.

The gene calls are TRBV28 and TRBJ2-7, with D possibly being TRBD2 (5 bases). The CDR3 has 13 residues. Trimming left V 5 bases short and J 3 bases short, with 11 bases between. Germline-derived CDR1 and CDR2 are MDHEN and SYDVKM. DNA of the CDR3: TGTGCCAGCAGTCGAGGGTGGGTCTACGAGCAGTACTTC. As protein: CASSRGWVYEQYF.

The chain uses TRBV5-5 and TRBJ2-7, with 9 nucleotides matching TRBD1. Per germline, CDR1 SGHKS and CDR2 YYEKEE (reference sequence). CDR3 size: 14 residues. Trimming at V came to 2 bases and at J to 4 bases, leaving 4 bases not matched to a gene. The CDR3 nucleotides are TGTGCCAGCAGCTTTACTGACAGGGGGTACGAGCAGTACTTC. Translated: CASSFTDRGYEQYF.

The rearrangement links TRBV30 to TRBJ2-7, with D possibly TRBD1 on 5 matching bases. The germline CDR1 and CDR2 sequences are GTSNPN and SVGIG (reference sequence). The V and J ends lost 0 bases and 3 bases respectively, with 12 bases between them. This CDR3 region has 14 residues. The CDR3 DNA is TGTGCCTGGAGTGTAAGAAGGGGCTACTACGAGCAGTACTTC. This sequence encodes CAWSVRRGYYEQYF.

This rearrangement joins TRBV30 to TRBJ2-2; 9 bases are shared with TRBD2. Germline CDR1 and CDR2: GTSNPN and SVGIG (reference sequence). Losses at the gene ends were 0 bases for V and 6 bases for J; bases not matched to a gene: 5. The CDR3 has 15 residues. CDR3 DNA sequence: TGTGCCTGGAGTGTACGCGCGGGGGGGCCCGGGGAGCTGTTTTTT. It yields the protein CAWSVRAGGPGELFF.

This clone was seen a single time. The chain uses TRBV18 and TRBJ2-5, with D hard to call. CDR3 length equals 13 residues. The germline V gene encodes CDR1 KGHSH and CDR2 LQKENI. V was trimmed by 0 bases and J by 4 bases, leaving 6 bases between them. Written as DNA, the CDR3 is TGTGCCAGCTCACCACCTCCCCTAGAGACCCAGTACTTC. Translating gives CASSPPPLETQYF.

V gene TRBV21-1 combines with J gene TRBJ1-2. TRBV21-1 counts as a pseudogene. The CDR3 loop spans 12 amino acids. The CDR3 spells CASSTGDYGYTF. The CDR3 coding sequence is TGTGCCAGCAGCACCGGGGACTATGGCTACACCTTC.